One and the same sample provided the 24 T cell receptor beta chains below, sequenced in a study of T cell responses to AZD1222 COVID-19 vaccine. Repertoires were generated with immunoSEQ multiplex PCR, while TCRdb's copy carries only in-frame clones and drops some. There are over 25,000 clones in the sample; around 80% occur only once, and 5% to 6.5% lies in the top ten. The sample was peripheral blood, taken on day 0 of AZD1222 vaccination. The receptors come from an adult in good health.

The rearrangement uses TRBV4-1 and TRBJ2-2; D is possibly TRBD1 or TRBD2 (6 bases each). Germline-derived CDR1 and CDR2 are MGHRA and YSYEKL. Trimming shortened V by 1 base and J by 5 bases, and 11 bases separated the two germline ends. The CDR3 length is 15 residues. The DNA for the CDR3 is TGCGCCAGCAGCCAAGCGGGGGCCCAAACCGGGGAGCTGTTTTTT. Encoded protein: CASSQAGAQTGELFF.

The CDR3 loop reads CASSPGTYEQYV. CDR3 sequence (DNA): TGTGCCAGCAGTCCAGGGACTTACGAGCAGTACGTC. The V call is TRBV12-3 or TRBV12-4, the J call TRBJ2-7, with a possible D match to TRBD2 (6 bases). This CDR3 contains 12 residues. V dropped 5 bases and J dropped 4 bases, with 9 bases sitting between them.

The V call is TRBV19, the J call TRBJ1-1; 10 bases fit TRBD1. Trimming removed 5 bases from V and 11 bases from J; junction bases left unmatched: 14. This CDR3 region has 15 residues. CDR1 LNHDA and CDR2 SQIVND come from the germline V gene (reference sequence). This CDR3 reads CASSPLDRGPRRAFF. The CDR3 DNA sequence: TGTGCCAGTAGTCCCCTCGACAGGGGGCCTCGCCGGGCTTTCTTT.

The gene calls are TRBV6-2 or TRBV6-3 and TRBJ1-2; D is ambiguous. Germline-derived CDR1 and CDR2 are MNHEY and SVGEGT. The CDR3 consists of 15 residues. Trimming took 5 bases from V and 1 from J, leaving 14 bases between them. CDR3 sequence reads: CASSRQGRGNYGYTF. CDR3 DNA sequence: TGTGCCAGCAGTCGTCAAGGACGGGGTAACTATGGCTACACCTTC.

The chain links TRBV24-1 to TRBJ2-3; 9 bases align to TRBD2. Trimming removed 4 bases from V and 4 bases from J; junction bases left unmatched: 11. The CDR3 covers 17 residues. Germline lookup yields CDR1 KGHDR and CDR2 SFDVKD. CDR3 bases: TGTGCCACCAGTGACCATTCTAGCGGGAAAAGCCCAGATACGCAGTATTTT. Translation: CATSDHSSGKSPDTQYF.

The CDR3 protein is CASSNRDYSPLHF. DNA of the CDR3: TGTGCCAGCAGTAACAGGGATTACTCACCCCTCCACTTT. The rearrangement joins TRBV6-5 to TRBJ1-6; maybe TRBD1 (6 bases). Germline CDR1 and CDR2: MNHEY and SVGAGI. V shed 5 bases and J shed 10 bases, with 12 bases lying between them. The CDR3 has 13 amino acids.

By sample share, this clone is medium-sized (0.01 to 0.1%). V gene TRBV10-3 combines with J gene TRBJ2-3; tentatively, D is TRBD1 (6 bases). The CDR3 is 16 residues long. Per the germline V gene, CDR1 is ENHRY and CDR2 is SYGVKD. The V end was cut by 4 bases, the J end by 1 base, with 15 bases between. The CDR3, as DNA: TGTGCCATCAGTGTATCGCAGGGGACACGCACAGATACGCAGTATTTT. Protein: CAISVSQGTRTDTQYF.

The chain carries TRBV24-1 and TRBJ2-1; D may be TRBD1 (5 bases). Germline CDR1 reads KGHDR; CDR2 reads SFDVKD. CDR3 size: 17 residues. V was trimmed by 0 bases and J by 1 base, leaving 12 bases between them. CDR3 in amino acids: CATSDLQGKGSYNEQFF. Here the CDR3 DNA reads TGTGCCACCAGTGATTTGCAGGGTAAGGGTTCCTACAATGAGCAGTTCTTC.

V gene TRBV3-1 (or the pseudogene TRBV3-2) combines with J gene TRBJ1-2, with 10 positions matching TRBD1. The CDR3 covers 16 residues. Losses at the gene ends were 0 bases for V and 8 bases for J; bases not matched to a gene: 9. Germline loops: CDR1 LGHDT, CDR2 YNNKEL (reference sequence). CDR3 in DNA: TGTGCCAGCAGCCAAGAAGGGACAGGGGTAGTTCGGGGCTACACCTTC. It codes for CASSQEGTGVVRGYTF.

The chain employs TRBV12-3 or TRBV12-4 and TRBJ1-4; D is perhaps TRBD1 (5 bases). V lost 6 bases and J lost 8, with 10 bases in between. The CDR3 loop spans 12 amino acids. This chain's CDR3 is CASSPDREKLFF. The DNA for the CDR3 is TGTGCCAGCAGCCCCGACAGAGAAAAACTGTTTTTT.

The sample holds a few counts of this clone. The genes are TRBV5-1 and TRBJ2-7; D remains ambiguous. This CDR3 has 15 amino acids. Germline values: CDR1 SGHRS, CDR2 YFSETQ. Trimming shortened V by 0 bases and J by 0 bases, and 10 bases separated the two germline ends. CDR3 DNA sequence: TGCGCCAGCAGCTTGGAACAGAGAAGCTCCTACGAGCAGTACTTC. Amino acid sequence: CASSLEQRSSYEQYF.

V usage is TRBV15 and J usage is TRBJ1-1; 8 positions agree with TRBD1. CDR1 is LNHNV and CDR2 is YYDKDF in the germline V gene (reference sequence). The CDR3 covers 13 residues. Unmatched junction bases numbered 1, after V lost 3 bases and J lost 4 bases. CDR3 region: CATSRDRATEAFF. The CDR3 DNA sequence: TGTGCCACCAGCAGGGACAGGGCCACTGAAGCTTTCTTT.

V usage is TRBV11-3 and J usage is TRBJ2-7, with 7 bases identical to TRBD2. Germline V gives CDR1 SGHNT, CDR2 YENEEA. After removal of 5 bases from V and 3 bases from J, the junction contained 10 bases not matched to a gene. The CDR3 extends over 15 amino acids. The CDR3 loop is CASSPSMTSHYEQYV. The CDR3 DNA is TGTGCCAGCAGCCCCTCTATGACTAGCCACTACGAGCAGTACGTC.

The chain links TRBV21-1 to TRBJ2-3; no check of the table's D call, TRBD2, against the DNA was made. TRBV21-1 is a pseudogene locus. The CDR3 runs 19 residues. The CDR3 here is CASSKSGLAGENGTDTQYF. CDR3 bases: TGTGCCAGCAGCAAATCGGGACTAGCGGGAGAAAACGGGACAGATACGCAGTATTTT.

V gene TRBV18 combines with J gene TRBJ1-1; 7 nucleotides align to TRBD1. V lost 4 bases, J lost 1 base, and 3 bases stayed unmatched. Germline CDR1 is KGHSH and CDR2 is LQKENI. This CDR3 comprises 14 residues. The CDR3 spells CASSRDRKNTEAFF. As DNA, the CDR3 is TGTGCCAGCTCACGGGACAGAAAGAACACTGAAGCTTTCTTT.

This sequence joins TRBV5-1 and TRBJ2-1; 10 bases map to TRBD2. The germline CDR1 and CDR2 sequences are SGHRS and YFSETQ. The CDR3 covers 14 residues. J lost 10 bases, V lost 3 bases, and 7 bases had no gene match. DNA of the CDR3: TGCGCCAGCAGCTGGACTAGCGGAAAGGGGGAGCAGTTCTTC. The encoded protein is CASSWTSGKGEQFF. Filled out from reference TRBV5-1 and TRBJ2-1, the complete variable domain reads KAGVTQTPRYLIKTRGQQVTLSCSPISGHRSVSWYQQTPGQGLQFLFEYFSETQRNKGNFPGRFSGRQFSNSRSEMNVSTLELGDSALYLCASSWTSGKGEQFFGPGTRLTVL.

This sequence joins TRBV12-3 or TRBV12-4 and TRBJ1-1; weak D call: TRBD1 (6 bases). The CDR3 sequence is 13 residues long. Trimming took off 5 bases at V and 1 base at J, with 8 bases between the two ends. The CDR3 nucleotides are TGTGCCAGCAGTAAGACAGGGAACACTGAAGCTTTCTTT. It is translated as CASSKTGNTEAFF.

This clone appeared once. Here the CDR3 reads CASSQDWISVNQPQHF. As DNA, the CDR3 is TGCGCCAGCAGCCAAGATTGGATTTCTGTTAATCAGCCCCAGCATTTT. The chain combines TRBV4-1 with TRBJ1-5; D unclear. V shed 0 bases and J shed 4 bases, with 13 bases lying between them. CDR1 is MGHRA and CDR2 is YSYEKL in the germline V gene. There are 16 residues in the CDR3.

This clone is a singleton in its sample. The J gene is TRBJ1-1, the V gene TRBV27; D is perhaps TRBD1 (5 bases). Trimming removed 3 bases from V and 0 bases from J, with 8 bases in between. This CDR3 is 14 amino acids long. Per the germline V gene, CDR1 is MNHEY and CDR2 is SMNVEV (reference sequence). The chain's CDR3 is CASSFRGMNTEAFF. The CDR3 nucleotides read TGTGCCAGCAGTTTTAGGGGTATGAACACTGAAGCTTTCTTT.

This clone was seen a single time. This CDR3 reads CASSLVRRGSDSGNTIYF. DNA of the CDR3: TGTGCCAGCAGCTTAGTCAGACGGGGGTCCGACTCTGGAAACACCATATATTTT. The genes are TRBV7-6 and TRBJ1-3, with D possibly TRBD1 on 5 matching bases. Germline V gives CDR1 SGHVS, CDR2 FNYEAQ. The CDR3 contains 18 residues. V dropped 1 base and J dropped 0 bases, with 16 bases sitting between them.

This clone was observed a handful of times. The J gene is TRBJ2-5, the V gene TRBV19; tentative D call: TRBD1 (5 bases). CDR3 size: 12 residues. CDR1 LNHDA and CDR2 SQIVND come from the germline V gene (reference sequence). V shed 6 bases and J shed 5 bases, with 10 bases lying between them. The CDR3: CASRQAGETQYF. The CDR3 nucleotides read TGTGCCAGTAGACAGGCTGGGGAGACCCAGTACTTC.

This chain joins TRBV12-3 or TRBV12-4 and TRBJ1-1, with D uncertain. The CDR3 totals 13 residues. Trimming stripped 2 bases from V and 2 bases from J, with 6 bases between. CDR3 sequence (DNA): TGTGCCAGCAGTTTACTGAGAAACACTGAAGCTTTCTTT. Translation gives CASSLLRNTEAFF.

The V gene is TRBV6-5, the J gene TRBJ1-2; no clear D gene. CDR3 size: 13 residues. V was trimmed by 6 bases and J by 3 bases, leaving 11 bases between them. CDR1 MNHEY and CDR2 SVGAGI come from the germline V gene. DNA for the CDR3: TGTGCCAGCAGCAAGGTCCTCCACTATGGCTACACCTTC. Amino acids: CASSKVLHYGYTF.

The CDR3 DNA reads TGTGCCAGCTCACCAGGGGAAGGCTACGAGCAGTACGTC. It codes for CASSPGEGYEQYV. This rearrangement joins TRBV18 to TRBJ2-7, with D unclear. The V end lost 2 bases, the J end lost 3 bases, and 8 bases lay between the germline ends. Germline V gives CDR1 KGHSH, CDR2 LQKENI. CDR3 length equals 13 residues.